What follows are 9 T cell receptor beta chains derived from one specimen sequenced in a study of blood T cell repertoires in COVID-19 (TCRdb year 2020). Library generation was performed with the immunoSEQ multiplex PCR assay. TCRdb holds this immuneACCESS table with in-frame rearrangements only. Some clones are missing; in checked studies, unresolved V genes explain under half, and the rest has no known cause. This sample has 150,000 to 180,000 clones in its table, and approximately 85% of those were observed once. The top ten hold 0.63% of the sample. Sequencing used peripheral blood. Receptors originate from a man aged 60 to 75 with COVID-19, enrolled during active disease.

Concerning this clone: Distinct nucleotide sequences in the sample also encode this CDR3. The V call is TRBV5-1, the J call TRBJ2-5, with D maybe TRBD2 (7 bases). Germline CDR1 SGHRS, CDR2 YFSETQ. The CDR3 is 13 amino acids. V lost 2 bases, J lost 4 bases, and 9 bases lay in between. CDR3 protein: CASSLGGGETQYF. The CDR3 coding sequence is TGCGCCAGCAGCTTAGGGGGGGGAGAGACCCAGTACTTC. Complete variable domain (other parts from reference TRBV5-1 and TRBJ2-5): KAGVTQTPRYLIKTRGQQVTLSCSPISGHRSVSWYQQTPGQGLQFLFEYFSETQRNKGNFPGRFSGRQFSNSRSEMNVSTLELGDSALYLCASSLGGGETQYFGPGTRLLVL.

This chain joins TRBV7-2 and TRBJ1-2, with D maybe TRBD1 (5 bases). The V end lost 1 base, the J end lost 2 bases, and 8 bases lay between the germline ends. The CDR3 is 14 residues long. Germline-derived CDR1 and CDR2 are SGHTA and FQGNSA. Written as DNA, the CDR3 is TGTGCCAGCAGCTTAGGTCGACAGAACTATGGCTACACCTTC. As protein: CASSLGRQNYGYTF.

Only a few counts were recorded for this clone. Other DNA sequences in this specimen translate into the identical CDR3. V is TRBV7-2 and J is TRBJ1-1; 8 bases are a match to TRBD1. The CDR3 is made up of 14 amino acids. Germline assignment: CDR1 SGHTA and CDR2 FQGNSA. V shed 5 bases, J shed 2 bases, and the junction held 4 bases outside the gene matches. This chain's CDR3 is CASSLQGGNTEAFF. The CDR3 nucleotides read TGTGCCAGCAGCCTACAGGGGGGTAACACTGAAGCTTTCTTT.

This chain links TRBV19 with TRBJ2-1; TRBD1 is a possible D gene (5 bases). Trimming removed 3 bases from V and 11 bases from J, with 14 bases in between. The CDR3 totals 13 residues. Per the germline V gene, CDR1 is LNHDA and CDR2 is SQIVND (reference sequence). CDR3 sequence: CASSMPATDKQFF. The CDR3 DNA reads as TGTGCCAGTAGTATGCCTGCGACAGATAAGCAGTTCTTC.

V usage is TRBV28 and J usage is TRBJ1-1, with a possible D match to TRBD1 (6 bases). The germline V gene encodes CDR1 MDHEN and CDR2 SYDVKM. The length of the CDR3 is 18 residues. V shed 5 bases and J shed 2 bases, with 24 bases lying between them. The CDR3 nucleotides are TGTGCCAGCAGTCCTACAGGGAGTATTATCGCCGATAACACTGAAGCTTTCTTT. This encodes CASSPTGSIIADNTEAFF.

This clone was counted between two and nine times. The V gene is TRBV5-4, the J gene TRBJ1-6, with 9 bases that match TRBD1. The CDR3 is made up of 14 amino acids. Per the germline V gene, CDR1 is SGHNT and CDR2 is YYREEE (reference sequence). V was pared by 3 bases and J by 11 bases, with 6 bases of the junction left unmatched. The CDR3 nucleotides are TGTGCCAGCAGCTCTCATGGACAGGGGCCACCCCTCCACTTT. This sequence encodes CASSSHGQGPPLHF.

The chain employs TRBV7-6 and TRBJ1-1; TRBD1 aligns across 7 bases. Germline V gene sequence: CDR1 SGHVS, CDR2 FNYEAQ. The CDR3 is made up of 17 amino acids. With V trimmed by 1 base and J by 0 bases, 8 bases remained unmatched. The CDR3 is CASSLVGGRGMNTEAFF. The CDR3 DNA follows: TGTGCCAGCAGCTTAGTAGGGGGCCGCGGTATGAACACTGAAGCTTTCTTT. The full variable domain, with the rest looked up from reference TRBV7-6 and TRBJ1-1, is GAGVSQSPRYKVTKRGQDVALRCDPISGHVSLYWYRQALGQGPEFLTYFNYEAQQDKSGLPNDRFSAERPEGSISTLTIQRTEQRDSAMYRCASSLVGGRGMNTEAFFGQGTRLTVV.

This clone was detected once. The rearrangement uses TRBV3-1 (or the pseudogene TRBV3-2) and TRBJ1-1; no definite D call. Germline CDR1 and CDR2: LGHDT and YNNKEL (reference sequence). V dropped 1 base and J dropped 10 bases, with 13 bases sitting between them. The length of the CDR3 is 13 residues. In nucleotides, the CDR3 is TGTGCCAGCAGCCAAGGGCGGGGATTGGGAGCTTTCTTT. This translates into CASSQGRGLGAFF.

The rearrangement links TRBV6-5 to TRBJ1-2; perhaps TRBD1 as D (6 bases). The CDR3 is made up of 13 amino acids. Germline values: CDR1 MNHEY, CDR2 SVGAGI. V was pared by 2 bases and J by 10 bases, with 14 bases between. The chain's CDR3 is CASSYANREDYTF. CDR3 nucleotides: TGTGCCAGCAGTTACGCAAACAGGGAAGACTACACCTTC.